The clone carrying this T cell receptor beta chain has more than one count but fewer than ten. The CDR3 totals 18 residues. V gave up 5 bases and J gave up 0 bases; unmatched junction bases: 14. The germline gives CDR1 LNHNV, CDR2 YYDKDF (reference sequence). The sample comes from a study of shared clonotypes between healthy human individuals. Some clones are missing from TCRdb's copy, which holds only in-frame ones; the method was immunoSEQ multiplex PCR. The table includes 2,100,000 or so clones, 90% to 96% detected once. Study donors comprised healthy, HIV-negative adults devoid of recent acute infection or vaccination.

The chain uses TRBV15 and TRBJ1-1, with 8 bases fitting TRBD1. Sequenced: naive CD4+ T cells sorted from blood. Indicated subset: CD45RA+ positively selected. The sequence was collected from a man aged 18 to 30 in good health. CDR3 nucleotide sequence: TGTGCCACCAGCCCACAGGGGGTTCTTACCCCCTTGAACACTGAAGCTTTCTTT. Protein sequence: CATSPQGVLTPLNTEAFF.